This T cell receptor (beta chain) is from a study of OX40 agonist ivuxolimab in advanced cancers. About the research overall: Enrolled patients in dose escalation had cancers that were hepatocellular carcinoma, melanoma, renal cell or head and neck cancer.

V was trimmed by 5 bases and J by 9 bases, leaving 17 bases between them. The CDR3 runs to 14 residues. Per germline, CDR1 SGHVS and CDR2 FNYEAQ. Study-wide findings and caveats: Antigen specificity of clonally expanded peripheral T cells was not established.

Blood sampling was done at baseline, cycle 4 day 1, and cycle 7 day 1. A remark on this clone: Antigen unknown.

Clones were sequenced by immunoSEQ multiplex PCR, and TCRdb holds only the in-frame ones, with some missing. This sample has about 88,000 clones, with around 82% found just once. Source: CD4+ or CD8+ T cells sorted from blood, taken in a trial of the OX40 agonist ivuxolimab. The chain links TRBV7-6 to TRBJ2-1; tentative D call: TRBD1 (6 bases). This clonotype originated in an adult with an advanced solid tumor such as melanoma, head and neck, liver or kidney cancer. CDR3 loop: CASSPRLGAPEQFF. The CDR3 DNA follows: TGTGCCAGCAGCCCCCGCCTGGGGGCGCCTGAGCAGTTCTTC.